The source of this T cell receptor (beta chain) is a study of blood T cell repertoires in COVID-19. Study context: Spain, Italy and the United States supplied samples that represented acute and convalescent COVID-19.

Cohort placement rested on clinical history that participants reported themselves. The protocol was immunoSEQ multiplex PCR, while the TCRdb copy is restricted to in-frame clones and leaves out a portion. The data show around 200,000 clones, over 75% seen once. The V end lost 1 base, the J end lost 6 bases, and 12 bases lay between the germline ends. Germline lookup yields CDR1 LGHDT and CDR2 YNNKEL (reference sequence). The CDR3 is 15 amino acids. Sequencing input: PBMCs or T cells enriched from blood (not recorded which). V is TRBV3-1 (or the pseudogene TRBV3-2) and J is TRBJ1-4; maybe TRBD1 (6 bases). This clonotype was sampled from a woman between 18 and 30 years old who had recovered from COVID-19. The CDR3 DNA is TGTGCCAGCAGCCAAGGCAGGGGCAGGGATGAAAAACTGTTTTTT. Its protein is CASSQGRGRDEKLFF.